This passage covers 23 T cell receptor beta chains from one sample sequenced in a study of blood T cells in healthy people across ages (dated by TCRdb to between 2015 and 2017). Receptors were amplified or captured by 5' RACE. The instrument given in TCRdb is Illumina HiSeq 2500. A second PCR of about 7 to 12 cycles was performed with a sample-barcoded 5' primer and a J-beta primer mix. The public reads were reanalyzed by TCRdb: fastp trimming at Q25, MiXCR alignment, in-frame beta chains only. Rows are unified per CDR3 protein, each entry keeping the most common DNA and genes. Counted in this sample were 600,000 to 900,000 distinct CDR3 sequences; around 24% of them appeared once. Over 2.5% of the sample rests with the top ten. This sample was also put to use in a study of T cells of mothers and their children.

The sequenced sample was blood. All receptors derive from a boy aged 5-17 years in good health.

The CDR3 is CSARNPGTRYEQYF. The CDR3 DNA sequence: TGCAGTGCTAGAAACCCCGGGACAAGGTACGAGCAGTACTTC. The chain couples TRBV20-1 to TRBJ2-7, with TRBD1 as a possible D gene (6 bases). Germline lookup yields CDR1 DFQATT and CDR2 SNEGSKA (reference sequence). The CDR3 has 14 amino acids. The V end lost 2 bases, the J end lost 4 bases, and 15 bases lay between the germline ends.

This clonotype was detected only a few times. This sequence joins TRBV28 and TRBJ2-7; 8 bases agree with TRBD1. Germline V gene lookup returns CDR1 MDHEN and CDR2 SYDVKM. V gave up 6 bases and J gave up 2 bases; unmatched junction bases: 6. This CDR3 contains 14 residues. The CDR3 region is CASRITQGAYEQYF. CDR3 sequence (DNA): TGTGCCAGCAGGATCACACAGGGGGCCTACGAGCAGTACTTC.

V gene TRBV12-3 or TRBV12-4 combines with J gene TRBJ1-5; 7 bases align to TRBD1. The CDR3 consists of 15 residues. Losses at the gene ends were 6 bases for V and 0 bases for J; bases not matched to a gene: 5. CDR3 sequence reads: CASSLTGNSNQPQHF. In DNA, the CDR3 is TGTGCCAGCAGCCTGACAGGGAATAGCAATCAGCCCCAGCATTTT.

A few counts support this clonotype. J is TRBJ2-3 and V is TRBV12-3 or TRBV12-4; TRBD2 might be the D (7 bases). V was clipped by 3 bases and J by 4 bases, with 17 bases between them. The CDR3 extends over 16 amino acids. CDR3: CASSFFEWGGPDTQYF. In nucleotides, the CDR3 is TGTGCCAGCAGTTTCTTTGAGTGGGGGGGCCCAGATACGCAGTATTTT.

The chain recombines TRBV9 with TRBJ2-5, with D possibly called TRBD1 or TRBD2 (5 bases each). Gene TRBJ2-7 matches the end of the DNA better, so the J call may be wrong. The CDR3 extends over 16 amino acids. Germline V CDR1 and CDR2: SGDLS, YYNGEE. The DNA for the CDR3 is TGTGCCAGCAGCGTAGCTGAGGGGTCATTGAGCTACGAGCAGTACTTC. Its translation is CASSVAEGSLSYEQYF.

The chain employs TRBV7-9 and TRBJ1-2; D is undetermined. V was shortened by 2 bases and J by 2 bases, with 6 bases between the two germline ends. Germline V gene lookup returns CDR1 SEHNR and CDR2 FQNEAQ (reference sequence). This CDR3 contains 13 residues. CDR3 nucleotides: TGTGCCAGCAGCTTAACTTTAAACTATGGCTACACCTTC. This sequence encodes CASSLTLNYGYTF.

The rearrangement joins TRBV9 to TRBJ1-1; D unclear. Deletions cut 0 bases from V and 0 bases from J, with 6 bases between. CDR1 and CDR2 from the germline V gene are SGDLS and YYNGEE. The CDR3 runs to 14 residues. The CDR3 spells CASSVDPVNTEAFF. The CDR3 DNA is TGTGCCAGCAGCGTAGATCCGGTGAACACTGAAGCTTTCTTT.

The chain joins TRBV2 to TRBJ1-2; D possibly corresponds to TRBD1 (6 bases). The CDR3 totals 13 residues. From germline, CDR1 is SNHLY and CDR2 FYNNEI. V was pared by 5 bases and J by 4 bases, with 11 bases between. CDR3 protein: CASSSGTTYGYTF. The CDR3 bases are TGTGCCAGCAGTTCCGGGACAACCTATGGCTACACCTTC.

This clonotype was counted only a few times. This chain connects TRBV24-1 to TRBJ2-5; a possible D gene is TRBD2 (6 bases). The V and J ends lost 2 bases and 4 bases respectively, with 16 bases between them. CDR3 length: 16 amino acids. From germline, CDR1 is KGHDR and CDR2 SFDVKD. The CDR3 region is CATSDSAGRKTETQYF. The CDR3 DNA reads as TGTGCCACCAGTGATTCGGCGGGGCGGAAGACAGAGACCCAGTACTTC.

The chain joins TRBV5-3 to TRBJ1-1; possible D gene TRBD1, 5 bases. TRBV5-3 is filed as an ORF, its function uncertain. V shed 0 bases and J shed 5 bases, with 14 bases lying between them. CDR3 length: 15 amino acids. CDR3 residues: CARSLATGLKTEAFF. In DNA form, the CDR3 reads TGTGCCAGAAGCTTGGCAACAGGTCTTAAAACTGAAGCTTTCTTT.

This clonotype has more than one count but fewer than ten. The chain recombines TRBV29-1 with TRBJ2-1; 12 nucleotides line up with TRBD1. The CDR3 is 14 amino acids. Germline V gene lookup returns CDR1 SQVTM and CDR2 ANQGSEA. The V segment lost 6 bases and the J segment 7 bases; nucleotides outside the gene matches: 7. CDR3 nucleotides: TGCAGCGTGACGGGACAGGGGGCGGGAAATGAGCAGTTCTTC. Protein: CSVTGQGAGNEQFF.

V usage is TRBV4-1 and J usage is TRBJ2-5; D remains unclear. The germline V and J ends were trimmed by 1 base and 14 bases, with 17 bases remaining between them. Germline V gene data show CDR1 as MGHRA and CDR2 as YSYEKL. This CDR3 region has 13 residues. The DNA for the CDR3 is TGCGCCAGCAGCCAAGGAGCAGGAGCGTTTCCCTACTTC. As protein: CASSQGAGAFPYF.

About this clonotype: Mismatch with germline at one junction end may stem from a read error. The chain is built from TRBV28 and TRBJ1-1; D possibly corresponds to TRBD1 (5 bases). Germline CDR1 reads MDHEN; CDR2 reads SYDVKM. CDR3 length equals 15 residues. CDR3 nucleotides: TGTGTCAGCAGTCCTTTTACAGGAACGGGGGCTGAAGCTTTCTTT. Amino acids: CVSSPFTGTGAEAFF. The full variable domain, in which reference TRBV28 and TRBJ1-1 provide the parts outside the CDR3, is DVKVTQSSRYLVKRTGEKVFLECVQDMDHENMFWYRQDPGLGLRLIYFSYDVKMKEKGDIPEGYSVSREKKERFSLILESASTNQTSMYLCVSSPFTGTGAEAFFGQGTRLTVV.

J is TRBJ1-1 and V is TRBV28, with no clear D. CDR1 is MDHEN, CDR2 SYDVKM, per germline. Deletions cut 5 bases from V and 7 bases from J, with 8 bases between. This CDR3 is built from 11 residues. Written as DNA, the CDR3 is TGTGCCAGCAGTCGATATGATGAAGCTTTCTTT. This codes for CASSRYDEAFF.

This clonotype was picked up many times. The V call is TRBV12-3 or TRBV12-4, the J call TRBJ2-2, with D tentatively TRBD2 (6 bases). This CDR3 has 15 amino acids. With 6 bases removed from V and 1 base from J, the gap between germline ends came to 12 bases. The CDR3 coding sequence is TGTGCCAGCAGGCCCGCCGGGGGGAACACCGGGGAGCTGTTTTTT. Translation: CASRPAGGNTGELFF.

About this clonotype: Because the CDR3 is missing its conserved closing phenylalanine or tryptophan, this is likely a read error. This rearrangement joins TRBV14 to TRBJ2-7, with D unresolved. CDR3 length equals 12 residues. Germline V gene data show CDR1 as SGHDN and CDR2 as FVKESK. Trimming removed 0 bases at V and 4 bases at J, with 4 bases between. The CDR3 loop reads CASSQDGYEQYL. CDR3 nucleotide sequence: TGTGCCAGCAGCCAAGACGGATACGAGCAGTACCTC.

This clonotype was seen a few times. The V gene is TRBV5-5, the J gene TRBJ2-5; tentatively, D is TRBD1 (7 bases). The DNA end lines up better with TRBJ2-7; the J call may be wrong. Per the germline V gene, CDR1 is SGHKS and CDR2 is YYEKEE (reference sequence). CDR3 size: 15 residues. The CDR3 reads CASTRQGGATYEQYF. CDR3 in DNA: TGTGCCAGCACAAGACAGGGAGGCGCCACCTACGAGCAGTACTTC.

The chain uses TRBV6-1 and TRBJ2-1; weak D call: TRBD2 (6 bases). CDR3 length: 17 amino acids. Trimming cost V 6 bases and J 3 bases, with 21 bases left between them. CDR1 is MNHNS and CDR2 is SASEGT in the germline V gene. DNA of the CDR3: TGTGCCAGCAGACCTTCCCGCGGGGCAGAGGACTACAATGAGCAGTTCTTC. Translating it yields CASRPSRGAEDYNEQFF.

The rearrangement uses TRBV12-3 or TRBV12-4 and TRBJ2-1; D uncertain. This CDR3 contains 15 residues. Deletions cut 1 base from V and 0 bases from J, with 7 bases between. CDR3 in amino acids: CASSLGPISYNEQFF. CDR3 coding DNA: TGTGCCAGCAGTTTAGGACCTATCTCCTACAATGAGCAGTTCTTC.

The CDR3 region has the DNA TGCGCCAGCAGCCAAGAGCCCACAGGGGGCGGGTACAATGAGCAGTTCTTC. Translated: CASSQEPTGGGYNEQFF. The chain recombines TRBV4-1 with TRBJ2-1; 9 positions agree with TRBD1. Per the germline V gene, CDR1 is MGHRA and CDR2 is YSYEKL. Trimming took 0 bases from V and 4 from J; bases not matched to a gene: 7. The CDR3 length is 17 residues.

This clonotype has a handful of counts. The chain employs TRBV11-2 and TRBJ2-4, with 8 nucleotides matching TRBD2. In germline, CDR1 is SGHAT, CDR2 FQNNGV. CDR3 length: 19 amino acids. Trimming took 6 bases from V and 1 from J; bases not matched to a gene: 17. The CDR3 DNA is TGTGCCAGCAGTATTCCGAATCGGGGGGGCTTCGAGGCCAAAAACATTCAGTACTTC. Residues: CASSIPNRGGFEAKNIQYF. The full variable domain, in which reference TRBV11-2 and TRBJ2-4 provide the parts outside the CDR3, is EAGVAQSPRYKIIEKRQSVAFWCNPISGHATLYWYQQILGQGPKLLIQFQNNGVVDDSQLPKDRFSAERLKGVDSTLKIQPAKLEDSAVYLCASSIPNRGGFEAKNIQYFGAGTRLSVL.

This clonotype was seen a handful of times. V and J are TRBV7-2 and TRBJ2-2; 7 bases map to TRBD2. The CDR3 runs to 15 residues. V lost 5 bases, J lost 6 bases, and 9 bases stayed unmatched. CDR1 SGHTA and CDR2 FQGNSA come from the germline V gene. The CDR3 coding sequence is TGTGCCAGCAGCCCCAGGACTAGGGTGGCCGGGGAGCTGTTTTTT. This sequence encodes CASSPRTRVAGELFF. Combining the CDR3 with reference TRBV7-2 and TRBJ2-2 gives the whole variable domain GAGVSQSPSNKVTEKGKDVELRCDPISGHTALYWYRQSLGQGLEFLIYFQGNSAPDKSGLPSDRFSAERTGGSVSTLTIQRTQQEDSAVYLCASSPRTRVAGELFFGEGSRLTVL.

The chain has TRBV13 and TRBJ2-5; weak D call: TRBD2 (6 bases). Trimming took off 5 bases at V and 8 bases at J, with 12 bases between the two ends. CDR1 PRHDT and CDR2 FYEKMQ come from the germline V gene (reference sequence). This CDR3 has 12 residues. The CDR3 spells CASSPFGGTQYF. The CDR3 region has the DNA TGTGCCAGCAGCCCATTCGGGGGTACCCAGTACTTC.